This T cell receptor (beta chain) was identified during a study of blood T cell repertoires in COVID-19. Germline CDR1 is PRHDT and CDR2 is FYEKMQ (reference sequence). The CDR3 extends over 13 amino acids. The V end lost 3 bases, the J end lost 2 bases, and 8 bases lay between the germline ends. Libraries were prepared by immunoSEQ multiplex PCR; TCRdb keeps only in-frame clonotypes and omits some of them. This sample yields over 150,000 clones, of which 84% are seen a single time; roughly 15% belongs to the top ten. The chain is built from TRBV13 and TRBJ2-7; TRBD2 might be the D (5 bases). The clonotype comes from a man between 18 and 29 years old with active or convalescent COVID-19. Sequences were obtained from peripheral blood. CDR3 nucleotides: TGTGCCAGCAGCTTGGGGAGTACCTACGAGCAGTACTTC. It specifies CASSLGSTYEQYF. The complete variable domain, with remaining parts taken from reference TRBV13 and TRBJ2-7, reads AAGVIQSPRHLIKEKRETATLKCYPIPRHDTVYWYQQGPGQDPQFLISFYEKMQSDKGSIPDRFSAQQFSDYHSELNMSSLELGDSALYFCASSLGSTYEQYFGPGTRLTVT.